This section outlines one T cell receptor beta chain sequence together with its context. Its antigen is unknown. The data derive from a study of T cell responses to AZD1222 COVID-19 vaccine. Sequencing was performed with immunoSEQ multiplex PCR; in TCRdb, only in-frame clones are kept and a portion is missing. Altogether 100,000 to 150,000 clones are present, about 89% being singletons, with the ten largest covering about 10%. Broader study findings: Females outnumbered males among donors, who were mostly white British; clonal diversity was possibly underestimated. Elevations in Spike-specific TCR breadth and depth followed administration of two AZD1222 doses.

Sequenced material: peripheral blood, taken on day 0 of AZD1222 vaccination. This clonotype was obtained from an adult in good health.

CDR3 in DNA: TGTGCCAGCAGTCTCGGGGGCAGGTACGAGCAGTACTTC. Encoded protein: CASSLGGRYEQYF. This chain joins TRBV28 and TRBJ2-7, with D perhaps being TRBD1 or TRBD2 (6 bases each). The CDR3 runs to 13 residues. CDR1 and CDR2 (germline): MDHEN, SYDVKM. The V gene lost 5 bases and the J gene lost 4 bases, with 12 bases spanning the gap.